The 26 T cell receptor beta chains presented below share a single source sample, sequenced in a study of T cells after yellow fever vaccination. TCRdb fed the 5' RACE reads into MiXCR, producing one record per CDR3 protein. The sample includes some 120,000 distinct CDR3 sequences, almost 9% of them seen just once. This sample comprised CD8+ T cells sorted from PBMCs, obtained on the day of the yellow fever booster vaccination. The receptors come from a man between 18 and 35 years old who received the YFV17D yellow fever vaccine.

In this sample, this clonotype turned up many times. The V gene is TRBV7-9, the J gene TRBJ1-1, with D possibly being TRBD1 (5 bases). Trimming pared 1 base from V and 0 bases from J, leaving 9 bases between. This CDR3 is built from 15 residues. Looked up from germline, CDR1 is SEHNR and CDR2 is FQNEAQ (reference sequence). The CDR3 DNA reads as TGTGCCAGCAGCTTAGTTGCGGGGCTGAACACTGAAGCTTTCTTT. It specifies CASSLVAGLNTEAFF.

The chain has TRBV19 and TRBJ2-5; 7 nucleotides line up with TRBD1. The germline V gene encodes CDR1 LNHDA and CDR2 SQIVND (reference sequence). The CDR3 is 15 amino acids. The ends lost 5 bases at V and 4 bases at J; junction bases unmatched: 10. In DNA, the CDR3 is TGTGCCAGTAGTTCAGTCATAGGGGGCGCAGAGACCCAGTACTTC. Translation: CASSSVIGGAETQYF.

This clonotype was recorded a few times. The rearrangement joins TRBV5-4 to TRBJ2-7; D tentatively fits TRBD1 or TRBD2 (5 bases each). This CDR3 has 14 residues. V was cut by 2 bases and J by 6 bases, with 15 bases left in between. The germline V gene has CDR1 SGHNT and CDR2 YYREEE (reference sequence). This chain's CDR3 is CASSFGPGSGEQYV. CDR3 DNA: TGTGCCAGCAGCTTTGGGCCAGGGAGTGGCGAGCAGTACGTC.

The V gene is TRBV4-1, the J gene TRBJ2-5; D is ambiguous. From germline, CDR1 is MGHRA and CDR2 YSYEKL. The CDR3 consists of 15 residues. Trimming stripped 6 bases from V and 5 bases from J, with 19 bases between. The CDR3 bases are TGCGCCAGCAGTTTAATGGGCAGGACGGAGGAGACCCAGTACTTC. The encoded protein is CASSLMGRTEETQYF.

This clonotype was counted a few times. This chain joins TRBV5-5 and TRBJ1-2; D gene uncertain. The V gene's germline CDR1 is SGHKS and CDR2 YYEKEE (reference sequence). The CDR3 extends over 15 amino acids. Trimming left V 2 bases short and J 3 bases short, with 14 bases between. The DNA for the CDR3 is TGTGCCAGCAGCTTCCCCTCGCGCGGCGACTATGGCTACACCTTC. Protein: CASSFPSRGDYGYTF.

This clonotype was counted many times. The chain recombines TRBV12-3 or TRBV12-4 with TRBJ1-2; tentatively, D is TRBD1 (5 bases). Trimming cost V 5 bases and J 4 bases, with 11 bases left between them. This CDR3 spans 13 amino acids. The CDR3 sequence: CASSPDSGYGYTF. In nucleotides, the CDR3 is TGTGCCAGCAGTCCAGACAGCGGCTATGGCTACACCTTC.

This clonotype was counted between two and nine times. The rearrangement uses TRBV20-1 and TRBJ2-7; D call uncertain. The germline V gene has CDR1 DFQATT and CDR2 SNEGSKA (reference sequence). V was cut by 3 bases and J by 6 bases, with 9 bases left in between. The CDR3 extends over 11 amino acids. The DNA of the CDR3 is TGCAGTGCTAGTATGGTTACCGAGCAGTACTTC. Protein sequence: CSASMVTEQYF.

In this sample, this clonotype turned up a few times. The chain uses TRBV5-4 and TRBJ2-7, with D perhaps matching TRBD1 or TRBD2 (6 bases each). Trimming removed 5 bases at V and 3 bases at J, with 18 bases between. The germline CDR1 and CDR2 sequences are SGHNT and YYREEE (reference sequence). The CDR3 extends over 15 amino acids. CDR3 coding DNA: TGTGCCAGCAGGTTTGGACCGGGGGACAACTACGAGCAGTACGTC. Protein sequence: CASRFGPGDNYEQYV.

The sample holds many counts of this clonotype. This chain joins TRBV6-2 or TRBV6-3 and TRBJ2-5; D not certain. Trimming removed 0 bases from V and 6 bases from J, with 11 bases in between. This CDR3 comprises 14 residues. In germline, CDR1 is MNHEY, CDR2 SVGEGT. CDR3 coding DNA: TGTGCCAGCAGTTACTCGAGGACCAGTAAGACCCAGTACTTC. It translates to CASSYSRTSKTQYF.

There are a few counts of this clonotype. The CDR3 loop is CASSLWDRNTGELFF. DNA of the CDR3: TGTGCCAGCAGCTTGTGGGACAGGAACACCGGGGAGCTGTTTTTT. The gene calls are TRBV5-6 and TRBJ2-2; 7 bases map to TRBD1. The trim removed 1 base at V and 1 base at J, leaving 1 base unmatched. CDR3 length equals 15 residues. Germline loops: CDR1 SGHDT, CDR2 YYEEEE.

This clonotype was seen many times. This rearrangement joins TRBV29-1 to TRBJ2-3, with 9 nucleotides matching TRBD1. The CDR3 sequence is 15 residues long. Germline assignment: CDR1 SQVTM and CDR2 ANQGSEA. V gave up 3 bases and J gave up 5 bases; unmatched junction bases: 9. The CDR3 DNA is TGCAGCGTTGATGCGGACAGGGGAAGTGAAGATACGCAGTATTTT. Protein sequence: CSVDADRGSEDTQYF.

This clonotype was recorded a few times. The gene calls are TRBV29-1 and TRBJ1-2; tentatively, D is TRBD1 (6 bases). CDR3 size: 11 residues. Deletions cut 7 bases from V and 6 bases from J, with 12 bases between. From germline, CDR1 is SQVTM and CDR2 ANQGSEA. The DNA for the CDR3 is TGCAGCGACCGGTACAGGGATGGCTACACCTTC. It specifies CSDRYRDGYTF.

The genes are TRBV7-9 and TRBJ1-2; TRBD1 is a possible D gene (5 bases). CDR1 SEHNR and CDR2 FQNEAQ come from the germline V gene (reference sequence). The CDR3 covers 12 residues. Trimming took 6 bases from V and 7 from J, leaving 12 bases between them. CDR3 sequence: CASRGAGFGYTF. The CDR3, as DNA: TGTGCCAGCAGAGGGGCAGGGTTTGGCTACACCTTC. The full variable domain, rest sourced from reference TRBV7-9 and TRBJ1-2, is DTGVSQNPRHKITKRGQNVTFRCDPISEHNRLYWYRQTLGQGPEFLTYFQNEAQLEKSRLLSDRFSAERPKGSFSTLEIQRTEQGDSAMYLCASRGAGFGYTFGSGTRLTVV.

In its sample, this clonotype was seen once. The V call is TRBV5-1, the J call TRBJ2-7; no clear D. Germline lookup yields CDR1 SGHRS and CDR2 YFSETQ. Deletions cut 3 bases from V and 4 bases from J, with 11 bases between. This CDR3 spans 13 amino acids. The CDR3 region is CASSYGVGYEQYV. CDR3 DNA sequence: TGCGCCAGCAGCTATGGGGTGGGGTACGAGCAGTACGTC.

This clonotype was observed a few times. The chain joins TRBV7-2 to TRBJ2-2; D remains ambiguous. CDR3 length: 13 amino acids. V lost 4 bases and J lost 5, with 8 bases in between. Germline CDR1 and CDR2: SGHTA and FQGNSA. CDR3 sequence (DNA): TGTGCCAGCAGCTCTTCTCAGACCGGGGAGCTGTTTTTT. It yields the protein CASSSSQTGELFF.

V and J are TRBV4-3 and TRBJ1-5, with 7 nucleotides matching TRBD1. Germline values: CDR1 LGHNA, CDR2 YSLEER. This CDR3 spans 16 amino acids. V lost 0 bases, J lost 6 bases, and 8 bases stayed unmatched. CDR3 nucleotide sequence: TGCGCCAGCAGCCAAGAACTAGGGGGCGGGGGTCAGCCCCAGCATTTT. The encoded protein is CASSQELGGGGQPQHF.

The chain has TRBV29-1 and TRBJ2-3, with no clear D. Between the trimmed V and J ends, which lost 5 bases and 8 bases, there was a span of 17 bases. CDR3 length: 13 amino acids. CDR1 and CDR2 from the germline V gene are SQVTM and ANQGSEA. CDR3 amino acids: CSVSLEPWVTQYF. CDR3 DNA: TGCAGCGTTTCCTTAGAGCCGTGGGTTACGCAGTATTTT.

This clonotype was counted between two and nine times. The rearrangement links TRBV7-2 to TRBJ2-3; the D is unclear. Germline V gene sequence: CDR1 SGHTA, CDR2 FQGNSA. This CDR3 is 14 amino acids long. V lost 0 bases and J 2 bases, leaving 6 bases between the germline ends. The CDR3 sequence is CASSLANPTDTQYF. The CDR3 region has the DNA TGTGCCAGCAGCTTAGCGAACCCCACAGATACGCAGTATTTT.

This clonotype was counted a few times. The V gene is TRBV6-5, the J gene TRBJ2-1; 10 bases are shared with TRBD2. Trimming at V came to 2 bases and at J to 3 bases, leaving 10 bases not matched to a gene. Per germline, CDR1 MNHEY and CDR2 SVGAGI. The CDR3 is 18 amino acids. DNA of the CDR3: TGTGCCAGCAGTTACGTATATCTAGCGGGGGTTAACTACAATGAGCAGTTCTTC. Translation gives CASSYVYLAGVNYNEQFF.

This clonotype has a handful of counts. The chain has TRBV20-1 and TRBJ2-3; no clear D. The germline CDR1 and CDR2 sequences are DFQATT and SNEGSKA (reference sequence). This CDR3 contains 14 residues. With 2 bases removed from V and 4 bases from J, the gap between germline ends came to 13 bases. CDR3 residues: CSARMGTGADTQYF. As DNA, the CDR3 is TGCAGTGCTAGAATGGGTACTGGGGCAGATACGCAGTATTTT.

The rearrangement links TRBV14 to TRBJ1-1; D is possibly TRBD1 (6 bases). Per the germline V gene, CDR1 is SGHDN and CDR2 is FVKESK. The V end was cut by 0 bases, the J end by 7 bases, with 18 bases between. The CDR3 is made up of 16 amino acids. The CDR3 bases are TGTGCCAGCAGCCAAGATTTCGGGGGCCCGAGATTTGAAGCTTTCTTT. Amino acids: CASSQDFGGPRFEAFF.

Ten or more counts support this clonotype. This rearrangement joins TRBV29-1 to TRBJ2-2, with 8 bases identical to TRBD2. Germline V gene lookup returns CDR1 SQVTM and CDR2 ANQGSEA. The CDR3 length is 14 residues. V trimming: 6 bases; J trimming: 4 bases; junction bases outside the gene matches: 7. The CDR3 sequence is CSVETGTSTGELFF. Here the CDR3 DNA reads TGCAGCGTGGAAACCGGGACTAGCACCGGGGAGCTGTTTTTT.

The V gene is TRBV9, the J gene TRBJ1-2; D call uncertain. Per germline, CDR1 SGDLS and CDR2 YYNGEE. This CDR3 is 11 amino acids long. Trimming took off 3 bases at V and 6 bases at J, with 6 bases between the two ends. The CDR3: CASSAVDGYTF. The CDR3 region has the DNA TGTGCCAGCAGCGCCGTCGATGGCTACACCTTC.

This clonotype was found a few times. This chain joins TRBV7-6 and TRBJ2-5, with TRBD1 matching 10 bases. CDR1 is SGHVS, CDR2 FNYEAQ, per germline. The CDR3 runs 15 residues. J lost 4 bases, V lost 4 bases, and 6 bases had no gene match. The CDR3 bases are TGTGCCAGCAGCTCGGGGACAGGGGTTTTAGAGACCCAGTACTTC. It translates to CASSSGTGVLETQYF.

This sequence joins TRBV6-2 or TRBV6-3 and TRBJ2-7; 8 positions match TRBD2. V trimming: 6 bases; J trimming: 6 bases; junction bases outside the gene matches: 7. In germline, CDR1 is MNHEY, CDR2 SVGEGT. This CDR3 is built from 13 residues. CDR3 sequence reads: CASSLPGGREQYV. CDR3 coding DNA: TGTGCCAGCAGCCTACCGGGGGGGCGCGAGCAGTACGTC.

There are a few counts of this clonotype. The chain employs TRBV4-3 and TRBJ2-1, with D perhaps being TRBD1 or TRBD2 (5 bases each). Trimming removed 5 bases at V and 6 bases at J, with 14 bases between. The CDR3 has 14 amino acids. Germline V gives CDR1 LGHNA, CDR2 YSLEER. CDR3 amino acids: CASSFRGAGNEQFF. The CDR3, as DNA: TGCGCCAGCAGCTTTCGAGGGGCCGGCAATGAGCAGTTCTTC.